A selection of T cell receptor beta chains follows, all from one sample in a study of cytomegalovirus exposure and HLA in healthy donors. Sequencing used immunoSEQ multiplex PCR; TCRdb keeps in-frame clones, though not all of them. Recorded for this sample: under 70,000 clones. The sequenced material came from PBMCs. Receptors were obtained from a woman aged 18-29 years in good health and CMV-seronegative. CDR3s include the opening cysteine and the closing phenylalanine or tryptophan. A D gene is named only where the DNA matches it firmly.

v_call,j_call,d_call,cdr3_aa,cdr3_nt
TRBV30,TRBJ1-5,NA,CAWEPGMSNQPQHF,TGTGCCTGGGAACCAGGGATGAGCAATCAGCCCCAGCATTTT
TRBV19,TRBJ1-1,NA,CASSISRGTEAFF,TGTGCCAGTAGTATATCACGGGGGACTGAAGCTTTCTTT
TRBV29-1,TRBJ1-2,NA,CSVLSVLDYGYTF,TGCAGCGTCCTCTCGGTTCTTGACTATGGCTACACCTTC
TRBV29-1,TRBJ2-5,TRBD2,CSVASGGAVQETQYF,TGCAGCGTTGCTAGCGGGGGGGCCGTTCAAGAGACCCAGTACTTC
TRBV7-9,TRBJ2-2,TRBD1,CASSLTGVNTGELFF,TGTGCCAGCAGCCTGACAGGGGTTAACACCGGGGAGCTGTTTTTT
TRBV7-2,TRBJ2-5,NA,CASIGRAQETQYF,TGTGCCAGCATCGGGCGGGCTCAAGAGACCCAGTACTTC
TRBV19,TRBJ1-5,TRBD1,CASSLPTGVRVQPQHF,TGTGCCAGTAGTCTCCCGACAGGGGTAAGGGTTCAGCCCCAGCATTTT
TRBV10-3,TRBJ1-2,TRBD1,CAIAGQGVYGYTF,TGTGCCATCGCGGGACAGGGGGTTTATGGCTACACCTTC
TRBV18,TRBJ2-3,NA,CASSPPGSLKDTQYF,TGTGCCAGCTCACCGCCAGGTTCACTCAAAGATACGCAGTATTTT
TRBV5-1,TRBJ1-5,NA,CASSVTDPSNQPQHF,TGCGCCAGCAGCGTGACAGACCCTAGCAATCAGCCCCAGCATTTT
TRBV7-3,TRBJ2-3,TRBD1,CASSPTVQGDKQYF,TGTGCCAGCAGCCCTACCGTCCAGGGGGATAAGCAGTATTTT
TRBV5-4,TRBJ2-1,TRBD2,CASSSTSGPDNEQFF,TGTGCCAGCAGCTCAACTAGCGGCCCCGACAATGAGCAGTTCTTC
TRBV29-1,TRBJ2-3,NA,CSVGGRGGATDTQYF,TGCAGCGTTGGAGGAAGGGGGGGGGCCACAGATACGCAGTATTTT
TRBV29-1,TRBJ1-5,NA,CSVEEQSNQPQHF,TGCAGCGTTGAAGAACAAAGCAATCAGCCCCAGCATTTT
TRBV5-4,TRBJ1-1,TRBD1,CASSPGQGVSEAFF,TGTGCCAGCAGCCCCGGACAGGGCGTCAGTGAAGCTTTCTTT
TRBV11-2,TRBJ1-2,TRBD1,CASSSLRGTYGYTF,TGTGCCAGCAGCTCCCTCAGGGGGACCTATGGCTACACCTTC
TRBV6-1,TRBJ1-3,NA,CASAYPGGSKNTIYF,TGTGCCAGCGCATATCCCGGGGGATCAAAAAACACCATATATTTT
TRBV15,TRBJ1-2,TRBD1,CATTPGQFAHGANYGYTF,TGTGCCACCACCCCGGGACAGTTTGCCCACGGGGCTAACTATGGCTACACCTTC
TRBV11-2,TRBJ2-1,TRBD2,CASSLSSGTSGRDEQFF,TGTGCCAGCAGCTTAAGTTCCGGGACTAGCGGGAGGGATGAGCAGTTCTTC
TRBV20-1,TRBJ2-1,TRBD2,CSASLLAGRIF,TGCAGTGCTAGCTTACTAGCGGGAAGAATCTTC
TRBV6-5,TRBJ2-1,NA,CASTRGNEQFF,TGTGCCAGCACCCGCGGGAATGAGCAGTTCTTC
TRBV28,TRBJ1-2,NA,CASSYDPGYGYTF,TGTGCCAGCAGTTACGATCCAGGCTATGGCTACACCTTC
TRBV4-1,TRBJ1-1,TRBD1,CASSLQGAGLNTEAFF,TGCGCCAGCAGCCTCCAGGGGGCGGGCTTGAACACTGAAGCTTTCTTT
TRBV5-5,TRBJ2-7,NA,CASSLQPLGEGYEQYF,TGTGCCAGCAGCTTGCAACCCCTGGGTGAGGGCTACGAGCAGTACTTC
TRBV5-1,TRBJ2-7,NA,CASSRTVGQSYEQYF,TGCGCCAGCAGCCGCACCGTGGGACAATCCTACGAGCAGTACTTC
TRBV5-1,TRBJ1-3,NA,CASSLIGDGNTIYF,TGCGCCAGCAGCTTAATCGGGGATGGAAACACCATATATTTT
TRBV7-9,TRBJ1-5,TRBD1,CASSPGTGDQPQHF,TGTGCCAGCAGCCCCGGGACAGGGGATCAGCCCCAGCATTTT
TRBV7-2,TRBJ1-5,TRBD1,CASSRDREGQPQHF,TGTGCCAGCAGCCGGGACAGGGAAGGTCAGCCCCAGCATTTT
TRBV7-9,TRBJ1-5,NA,CASSQEGFNQPQHF,TGTGCCAGCAGCCAGGAAGGCTTTAATCAGCCCCAGCATTTT
TRBV5-1,TRBJ2-7,TRBD2,CASSFWTSAYEQYF,TGCGCCAGCAGCTTCTGGACTAGCGCCTACGAGCAGTACTTC
TRBV5-1,TRBJ2-7,TRBD1,CASGTGGPYEQYF,TGCGCCAGCGGGACAGGGGGCCCCTACGAGCAGTACTTC
TRBV5-4,TRBJ1-6,TRBD1,CASSSGQGKRNSPLHF,TGTGCCAGCAGCTCGGGACAGGGGAAGAGGAATTCACCCCTCCACTTT
TRBV15,TRBJ2-5,NA,CATSRDVDSQETQYF,TGTGCCACCAGCAGAGATGTAGACAGCCAAGAGACCCAGTACTTC
TRBV4-2,TRBJ2-5,TRBD2,CASSQDGTSLGQETQYF,TGTGCCAGCAGCCAAGATGGGACTAGCTTAGGGCAAGAGACCCAGTACTTC
TRBV5-1,TRBJ2-5,TRBD2,CASSLGNSGGQETQYF,TGCGCCAGCAGCTTGGGCAATAGCGGGGGACAAGAGACCCAGTACTTC
TRBV7-9,TRBJ1-1,NA,CASSGSDRIFEDFF,TGTGCCAGCAGCGGTAGTGACAGAATCTTTGAAGATTTCTTT
TRBV15,TRBJ2-3,NA,CATSRDAGRGADTQYF,TGTGCCACCAGCAGAGATGCTGGCAGGGGAGCAGATACGCAGTATTTT
TRBV6-6,TRBJ2-1,NA,CASGSENEQFF,TGTGCCAGCGGAAGCGAAAATGAGCAGTTCTTC
TRBV7-9,TRBJ2-7,TRBD1,CASSIGTGDAYEQYF,TGTGCCAGCAGCATTGGGACAGGGGATGCCTACGAGCAGTACTTC
TRBV5-1,TRBJ2-7,TRBD2,CASSLQLAGAFLGSYEQYF,TGCGCCAGCAGCTTGCAGCTAGCGGGAGCCTTCTTGGGTTCCTACGAGCAGTACTTC